The entry that follows covers one T cell receptor (beta chain) sequence. As yet, its antigen is unknown. The germline V and J ends were trimmed by 0 bases and 11 bases, with 16 bases remaining between them. The CDR3 consists of 14 residues. CDR1 and CDR2 (germline): WSHSY, SAAADI. This sample stems from a study of T cell responses to AZD1222 COVID-19 vaccine. Overall study findings and caveats: At study baseline, merely a handful of AZD1222 recipients were seropositive. Donor demographics were predominantly white British with a female majority; clonal diversity may be underestimated. The reported proportion of spike-specific TCRs targeting unmutated variant regions was nearly half.

Generated by immunoSEQ multiplex PCR, the TCRdb table keeps only in-frame clones and is missing some. Of more than 75,000 clones in the sample, 83% were seen once. The chain recombines TRBV10-2 with TRBJ1-1, with D hard to call. The specimen was peripheral blood, collected 28 days after the second AZD1222 dose. This TCR was recovered from an adult who received the AZD1222 COVID-19 vaccine. CDR3 DNA: TGCGCCAGCAGTGAGTCTGGAGGATCCGCCGCTGCTTTCTTT. Translated: CASSESGGSAAAFF.